This TCR beta chain was captured in a study of glioma-infiltrating T cells after dendritic cell vaccination (dated by TCRdb to 2016 to 2017). In the study overall: A cohort of about 15 glioblastoma patients from Phase I and II dendritic cell vaccination trials was included, of whom 9 were newly diagnosed and 6 had recurrent disease. The vaccine was prepared from monocyte-derived dendritic cells that were cultured for seven days with IL-4 and GM-CSF and then pulsed overnight with autologous tumor lysate. Patients received autologous tumor lysate-pulsed dendritic cell vaccination between the early 2000s and the early 2010s. Patients received three intradermal dendritic cell vaccine injections at biweekly intervals in the arm below the axilla. Survival after dendritic cell vaccination was correlated with TCR sequencing metrics, including TIL content and tumor-blood repertoire overlap. Deep sequencing of TCR beta CDR3 regions was used to quantify tumor-infiltrating lymphocyte content and compare tumor and blood repertoires in dendritic cell-vaccinated glioblastoma patients. Paper-wide results and their limitations: TCR clonality showed no direct relationship with survival, which suggests that a diverse polyclonal response may matter. The cohort was small and heterogeneous, few patients had complete blood and tumor sets, and even fewer had initial-recurrent tumor pairs. The response model built on TCR overlap across three groups was characterized as speculative, with prospective validation still needed. Longer time to progression and overall survival after dendritic cell vaccination were predicted by higher estimated pretreatment TIL content.

In the case of this clone: Its antigen is still unknown. Per-nucleotide qualities are absent, and no much larger clonotype sits a single base away.

The germline V gene supplies CDR1 SGDLS and CDR2 YYNGEE. V and J lose 3 bases and 1 base, and a span of 12 bases separates them. Including the terminal cysteine and phenylalanine, the CDR3 comprises 15 residues. Kept here is only the CDR3 DNA, which spans 45 bases and is read in frame from base 1. The immunoSEQ assay amplified TCRB CDR3 regions from 1.5 to 2.5 micrograms of genomic DNA, or from all available DNA when less than that amount was available. Multiplex PCR used 60 forward primers for TCR V beta segments and 13 reverse primers for J beta segments. To estimate reads per starting template, synthetic control templates were spiked into each sample at limiting dilution. The Illumina HiSeq System generated 87 bp sequencing reads. The study's processing was this. PCR and sequencing errors were removed by a nearest neighbor algorithm that merged closely related sequences. TCR overlap was defined as the percentage of unique tumor TCR beta sequences that were also present in the same patient's peripheral blood. The immuneACCESS repertoire file appears here via TCRdb, limited to in-frame rearrangements. These files lack a portion of the clones; in checked studies, under half of the deficit traces to unresolved V genes, and the cause of the others is not known. V, J and clone size were drawn from that table, and D and trimming were deduced from the DNA. Recorded for this sample are over 55,000 clones; about 79% of them occurred a single time. The ten most abundant clones make up more than 15% of the sample.

The sample's time point label is to be understood as: after dendritic cell vaccination, including at tumor progression/relapse. To be selected, patients needed enough residual fresh-frozen tumor tissue and more than two years of available survival data. None of the glioblastoma patients carried an isocitrate dehydrogenase mutation, although molecular status otherwise varied. PBMC were collected before vaccination, two weeks after the third vaccination, and at tumor progression if progression occurred. The Qiagen DNeasy Blood extraction Kit was used for extraction of genomic DNA. The chain couples TRBV9 to TRBJ2-3, with TRBD2 perhaps the D gene, on 6 matching bases. The clonotype originates from a human donor with glioblastoma. This material consisted of blood, taken after dendritic cell vaccination. The CDR3 reads CASSDRDWGTDTQYF. The DNA sequence is TGTGCCAGCAGCGACCGGGACTGGGGCACAGATACGCAGTATTTT.